The 29 T cell receptor beta chains given below trace back to one sample, sequenced in a study of cytotoxic CD8 clonotypes in ibrutinib-treated CLL. TCRdb's copy holds only in-frame clones and misses some; the assay was immunoSEQ multiplex PCR. Here the sample spans some 98,000 clones, 70% to 80% being singletons. The sample here was PBMCs, taken after 12 months of ibrutinib treatment. These receptors were obtained from a human donor with chronic lymphocytic leukemia.

This clone appeared once. V gene TRBV10-2 combines with J gene TRBJ2-7; D is possibly TRBD2 (5 bases). V was shortened by 1 base and J by 7 bases, with 14 bases between the two germline ends. Per the germline V gene, CDR1 is WSHSY and CDR2 is SAAADI. The CDR3 extends over 14 amino acids. The CDR3 spells CASSEYAGPGEQYF. CDR3 nucleotide sequence: TGCGCCAGCAGTGAGTATGCAGGCCCGGGGGAGCAGTACTTC.

This clone was picked up a small number of times. The chain recombines TRBV11-3 with TRBJ1-6; TRBD1 aligns across 7 bases. CDR1 and CDR2 from the germline V gene are SGHNT and YENEEA. J gave up 8 bases and V 0 bases, and 4 bases lay outside the gene matches. This CDR3 has 15 amino acids. The CDR3, as DNA: TGTGCCAGCAGCTTAGATTTGCAGGGGGATTCACCCCTCCACTTT. Its translation is CASSLDLQGDSPLHF.

This clone appeared once. This chain connects TRBV7-2 to TRBJ2-3; D gene ambiguous. V was cut by 5 bases and J by 4 bases, with 10 bases left in between. The CDR3 contains 13 residues. Germline lookup yields CDR1 SGHTA and CDR2 FQGNSA. The CDR3 here is CASSPRSPDTQYF. The DNA for the CDR3 is TGTGCCAGCAGCCCCCGGAGCCCAGATACGCAGTATTTT.

This rearrangement joins TRBV9 to TRBJ2-7, with unresolved D. CDR1 is SGDLS and CDR2 is YYNGEE in the germline V gene. This CDR3 region has 14 residues. V was trimmed by 3 bases and J by 3 bases, leaving 13 bases between them. CDR3 coding DNA: TGTGCCAGCAGCGCCCGTACGGATGGCTACGAGCAGTACTTC. Residues: CASSARTDGYEQYF.

The chain uses TRBV21-1 and TRBJ2-7; TRBD2, the table's D call, lacks a check against the DNA. TRBV21-1 is listed as a pseudogene. This CDR3 comprises 17 residues. The DNA for the CDR3 is TGTGCCAGCAGCAAAGGCCCCCCGCGGGGGGGCAGGTACGAGCAGTACTTC. Its protein product is CASSKGPPRGGRYEQYF.

This clone has just a few counts. This chain links TRBV6-5 with TRBJ2-1, with D perhaps matching TRBD1 (6 bases). CDR1 MNHEY and CDR2 SVGAGI come from the germline V gene. CDR3 length equals 14 residues. V dropped 6 bases and J dropped 8 bases, with 17 bases sitting between them. In DNA, the CDR3 is TGTGCCAGCAGCCTCCGGGGCAGGGGCCATGAGCAGTTCTTC. Residues: CASSLRGRGHEQFF.

The chain couples TRBV5-1 to TRBJ2-1; weak D call: TRBD1 (6 bases). Germline V gene lookup returns CDR1 SGHRS and CDR2 YFSETQ. The CDR3 covers 16 residues. V gave up 3 bases and J gave up 0 bases, with 13 bases separating them. The CDR3 DNA reads as TGCGCCAGCAGCTGGACAGCCTCTAGCTCCTACAATGAGCAGTTCTTC. Residues: CASSWTASSSYNEQFF.

The chain is built from TRBV7-2 and TRBJ1-1; 8 bases agree with TRBD1. CDR3 size: 12 residues. Germline V CDR1 and CDR2: SGHTA, FQGNSA. V lost 5 bases to trimming and J lost 6 bases; unmatched junction nucleotides: 2. For the CDR3, the DNA is TGTGCCAGCAGCCAACAGGGGGCTGAAGCTTTCTTT. It is translated as CASSQQGAEAFF.

V usage is TRBV7-3 and J usage is TRBJ1-1; 9 bases agree with TRBD1. The CDR3 is 19 residues long. V trimming: 3 bases; J trimming: 1 base; junction bases outside the gene matches: 15. Germline V CDR1 and CDR2: SGHTA, FQGTGA. The CDR3 loop is CASSFPRDREDYENTEAFF. The CDR3 DNA reads as TGTGCCAGCAGCTTCCCCCGGGACAGGGAAGATTATGAGAACACTGAAGCTTTCTTT. The whole variable domain, remainder taken from reference TRBV7-3 and TRBJ1-1, is GAGVSQTPSNKVTEKGKYVELRCDPISGHTALYWYRQSLGQGPEFLIYFQGTGAADDSGLPNDRFFAVRPEGSVSTLKIQRTERGDSAVYLCASSFPRDREDYENTEAFFGQGTRLTVV.

This chain connects TRBV15 to TRBJ1-6, with D uncertain. The CDR3 is 14 residues long. The V gene lost 6 bases and the J gene lost 0 bases, with 6 bases spanning the gap. Germline values: CDR1 LNHNV, CDR2 YYDKDF (reference sequence). CDR3 sequence reads: CATRGSSYNSPLHF. In nucleotides, the CDR3 is TGTGCCACCAGGGGGAGCTCCTATAATTCACCCCTCCACTTT.

The J gene is TRBJ1-1, the V gene TRBV10-3, with 10 bases fitting TRBD1. This CDR3 has 16 residues. J was trimmed by 0 bases and V by 9 bases; bases with no gene match: 10. Looked up from germline, CDR1 is ENHRY and CDR2 is SYGVKD. CDR3 region: CAIAARGQGLNTEAFF. The DNA of the CDR3 is TGTGCCATTGCCGCTAGGGGACAGGGGTTGAACACTGAAGCTTTCTTT.

V gene TRBV30 combines with J gene TRBJ1-5, with D hard to call. With 5 bases removed from V and 6 bases from J, the gap between germline ends came to 14 bases. Looked up from germline, CDR1 is GTSNPN and CDR2 is SVGIG (reference sequence). This CDR3 has 13 amino acids. The CDR3 region has the DNA TGTGCCTGGGCGGGAGGGTATACTCAGCCCCAGCATTTT. It is translated as CAWAGGYTQPQHF.

CDR3 sequence reads: CASSQEGTATYEQYF. CDR3 coding DNA: TGCGCCAGCAGCCAAGAGGGGACTGCCACCTACGAGCAGTACTTC. The genes are TRBV4-1 and TRBJ2-7; TRBD2 might be the D (6 bases). Germline-derived CDR1 and CDR2 are MGHRA and YSYEKL. The CDR3 spans 15 residues. V lost 0 bases, J lost 2 bases, and 11 bases lay in between.

The gene calls are TRBV5-1 and TRBJ2-7, with D possibly TRBD2 on 5 matching bases. The V and J ends lost 0 bases and 4 bases respectively, with 11 bases between them. The length of the CDR3 is 14 residues. Germline CDR1 and CDR2: SGHRS and YFSETQ. The DNA for the CDR3 is TGCGCCAGCAGCTTGGACGGACTCGGGTACGAGCAGTACTTC. Amino acids: CASSLDGLGYEQYF. Supplemented by reference TRBV5-1 and TRBJ2-7, the full variable domain reads KAGVTQTPRYLIKTRGQQVTLSCSPISGHRSVSWYQQTPGQGLQFLFEYFSETQRNKGNFPGRFSGRQFSNSRSEMNVSTLELGDSALYLCASSLDGLGYEQYFGPGTRLTVT.

There are a few counts of this clone. The genes are TRBV2 and TRBJ2-7, with D possibly matching TRBD2 (6 bases). V shed 8 bases and J shed 9 bases, with 20 bases lying between them. Germline CDR1 and CDR2: SNHLY and FYNNEI. The CDR3 spans 13 residues. The CDR3 sequence: CASAIADLGAQYF. The CDR3 DNA sequence: TGTGCCAGCGCGATAGCGGACCTGGGAGCGCAGTACTTC.

V gene TRBV27 combines with J gene TRBJ2-1; unclear D gene. V was shortened by 1 base and J by 6 bases, with 7 bases between the two germline ends. Germline CDR1 MNHEY, CDR2 SMNVEV (reference sequence). The CDR3 length is 13 residues. CDR3 in DNA: TGTGCCAGCAGTTTATTGTTCGGCAATGAGCAGTTCTTC. Protein: CASSLLFGNEQFF.

J is TRBJ2-3 and V is TRBV12-5; TRBD2 agrees at 11 bases. This CDR3 has 15 amino acids. Looked up from germline, CDR1 is LGHNT and CDR2 is FRNRAP. The J segment lost 3 bases and the V segment lost 6 bases, leaving 5 bases of the junction unmatched. The CDR3 DNA sequence: TGTGCTAGTGGGAGTAGCGGGGGGGCAACAGATACGCAGTATTTT. This encodes CASGSSGGATDTQYF.

The rearrangement uses TRBV6-7 and TRBJ1-5; the D gene is possibly TRBD1 (6 bases). TRBV6-7 is given ORF status, its function remaining uncertain. V lost 2 bases and J 4 bases, leaving 6 bases between the germline ends. The length of the CDR3 is 13 residues. CDR3 region: CASSYGQNQPQHF. The CDR3 nucleotides are TGTGCCAGCAGTTACGGACAGAATCAGCCCCAGCATTTT.

V is TRBV9 and J is TRBJ1-4; 10 bases are a match to TRBD1. The germline gives CDR1 SGDLS, CDR2 YYNGEE. The CDR3 length is 16 residues. The V and J ends lost 4 bases and 3 bases, in that order; junction bases with no gene match: 6. Here the CDR3 DNA reads TGTGCCAGCAGCCCAGGGGACAGGGGCCCTAATGAAAAACTGTTTTTT. Its protein product is CASSPGDRGPNEKLFF.

The chain is built from TRBV27 and TRBJ1-5; D may be TRBD1 (6 bases). This CDR3 has 14 amino acids. V lost 6 bases to trimming and J lost 6 bases, with 15 bases between them. Germline CDR1 is MNHEY and CDR2 is SMNVEV (reference sequence). The CDR3 is CASSVGGPRQPQHF. As DNA, the CDR3 is TGTGCCAGCAGCGTTGGGGGCCCGCGTCAGCCCCAGCATTTT.

This clone has a count of ten or more. The chain uses TRBV5-1 and TRBJ2-3; TRBD2 matches 8 bases. The junction had 4 bases not matched to a gene; V was cut back by 3 bases and J by 1 base. The CDR3 has 15 amino acids. The germline V gene has CDR1 SGHRS and CDR2 YFSETQ. This CDR3 reads CASSWDSGGTDTQYF. For the CDR3, the DNA is TGCGCCAGCAGCTGGGATAGCGGGGGCACAGATACGCAGTATTTT.

The chain links TRBV30 to TRBJ2-5; D unclear. Germline V gene sequence: CDR1 GTSNPN, CDR2 SVGIG (reference sequence). V dropped 0 bases and J dropped 2 bases, with 13 bases sitting between them. The CDR3 has 15 amino acids. The CDR3 is CAWSVLSAPQETQYF. The CDR3, as DNA: TGTGCCTGGAGTGTACTATCGGCCCCTCAAGAGACCCAGTACTTC.

The rearrangement links TRBV7-7 to TRBJ2-5, with D possibly TRBD2 on 6 matching bases. Trimming left V 0 bases short and J 3 bases short, with 11 bases between. The CDR3 is 15 amino acids. Germline CDR1 SSHAT, CDR2 FNYEAQ (reference sequence). CDR3 loop: CASSLAGGPEETQYF. CDR3 DNA: TGTGCCAGCAGCTTAGCGGGGGGACCAGAAGAGACCCAGTACTTC. The complete variable domain, with remaining parts taken from reference TRBV7-7 and TRBJ2-5, reads GAGVSQSPRYKVTKRGQDVTLRCDPISSHATLYWYQQALGQGPEFLTYFNYEAQPDKSGLPSDRFSAERPEGSISTLTIQRTEQRDSAMYRCASSLAGGPEETQYFGPGTRLLVL.

The chain combines TRBV5-5 with TRBJ1-6; tentatively, D is TRBD1 (6 bases). Trimming stripped 6 bases from V and 9 bases from J, with 13 bases between. Germline V gives CDR1 SGHKS, CDR2 YYEKEE (reference sequence). This CDR3 has 13 amino acids. CDR3: CASKGDVGSPLHF. Here the CDR3 DNA reads TGTGCCAGCAAGGGGGACGTGGGTTCACCCCTCCACTTT.

V usage is TRBV4-2 and J usage is TRBJ2-4; 8 bases agree with TRBD2. J lost 0 bases, V lost 0 bases, and 13 bases had no gene match. CDR1 and CDR2 from the germline V gene are LGHNA and YNFKEQ. The CDR3 sequence is 20 residues long. The CDR3 DNA is TGTGCCAGCAGCCAAGAAGTCAGTAGCGGGGAGAAGGTAGCCAAAAACATTCAGTACTTC. It yields the protein CASSQEVSSGEKVAKNIQYF.

This chain connects TRBV7-9 to TRBJ2-1; D unclear. Deletions cut 5 bases from V and 4 bases from J, with 3 bases between. Per the germline V gene, CDR1 is SEHNR and CDR2 is FQNEAQ (reference sequence). This CDR3 has 11 residues. CDR3 in DNA: TGTGCCAGCAGCGCATACAATGAGCAGTTCTTC. It codes for CASSAYNEQFF.

This clone appeared a few times. DNA for the CDR3: TGTGCCAGCAGTCCAGGGTTCGGGTACTATGGCTACACCTTC. Amino acid sequence: CASSPGFGYYGYTF. The chain is built from TRBV28 and TRBJ1-2, with TRBD1 as a possible D gene (5 bases). Germline CDR1 reads MDHEN; CDR2 reads SYDVKM. V lost 5 bases and J lost 3, with 13 bases in between. This CDR3 contains 14 residues.

The rearrangement joins TRBV18 to TRBJ1-5; no clear D gene. Trimming took 3 bases from V and 7 from J, leaving 22 bases between them. The V gene's germline CDR1 is KGHSH and CDR2 LQKENI. CDR3 length: 17 amino acids. The chain's CDR3 is CASSPPARSAHLQPQHF. The CDR3 nucleotides are TGTGCCAGCTCACCCCCGGCACGGTCAGCGCATCTCCAGCCCCAGCATTTT. The complete variable domain, with remaining parts taken from reference TRBV18 and TRBJ1-5, reads NAGVMQNPRHLVRRRGQEARLRCSPMKGHSHVYWYRQLPEEGLKFMVYLQKENIIDESGMPKERFSAEFPKEGPSILRIQQVVRGDSAAYFCASSPPARSAHLQPQHFGDGTRLSIL.

J is TRBJ2-7 and V is TRBV7-3, with TRBD2 matching 7 bases. Germline-derived CDR1 and CDR2 are SGHTA and FQGTGA. The CDR3 is made up of 14 amino acids. V trimming: 3 bases; J trimming: 7 bases; junction bases outside the gene matches: 9. This CDR3 is CASSFSSGGQEQYF. CDR3 in DNA: TGTGCCAGCAGCTTTTCTAGCGGAGGTCAAGAGCAGTACTTC.